A selection of T cell receptor beta chains follows, all from one sample in a study of blood T cell repertoires in COVID-19. The data were produced by immunoSEQ multiplex PCR, yet TCRdb's version contains in-frame clones alone and is incomplete. Among 200,000 to 250,000 clones, around 89% were seen once, and the ten largest hold over 1.5%. Sequencing used peripheral blood. The receptors shown here come from a man aged 65 to 79 with acute or convalescent COVID-19. CDR3s include the opening cysteine and the closing phenylalanine or tryptophan. The D gene is left open where the match is weak. Rows may omit the clone size; those that give it use once, few, many or a size class.

>TRBJ1-1|-|14|TRBD1|TRBV9
TGTGCCAGCAGCGTGGACAGGGCGAACACTGAAGCTTTCTTT
CASSVDRANTEAFF
>TRBJ2-2|-|13|-|TRBV3-1/TRBV3-2
TGTGCCAGCAGCCACCCGGTCACCGGGGAGCTGTTTTTT
CASSHPVTGELFF
>TRBJ2-7|-|14|TRBD1|TRBV5-1
TGCGCCAGCAGCCTTGGACAGGGCAGGGTCGAGCAGTACTTC
CASSLGQGRVEQYF
>TRBJ2-5|once|14|-|TRBV2
TGTGCCAGCAGTGAAGAACGGTACCAAGAGACCCAGTACTTC
CASSEERYQETQYF
>TRBJ1-4|-|15|TRBD1|TRBV5-1
TGCGCCAGCAGCCCGTACCGGGACAGGGAAGAAAAACTGTTTTTT
CASSPYRDREEKLFF
>TRBJ2-1|-|16|TRBD2|TRBV14
TGTGCCAGCAGCCGAACCGGGACTAGCGCCTACAATGAGCAGTTCTTC
CASSRTGTSAYNEQFF
>TRBJ2-5|once|17|-|TRBV7-2
TGTGCCAGCAGCCTCCACCCCCAGGGAGGGGGGGGAGAGACCCAGTACTTC
CASSLHPQGGGGETQYF
>TRBJ1-2|-|14|TRBD1|TRBV5-6
TGTGCCAGCAGCTTGGACAGGGGTGGGTATGGCTACACCTTC
CASSLDRGGYGYTF
>TRBJ2-2|-|14|TRBD1|TRBV6-5
TGTGCCTGCCTTCAGGGGGCGAGCACCGGGGAGCTGTTTTTT
CACLQGASTGELFF
>TRBJ1-4|-|16|-|TRBV5-1
TGCGCCAGCAGCCCAGGGAGGGCCAACCTTAATGAAAAACTGTTTTTT
CASSPGRANLNEKLFF
>TRBJ2-7|-|15|-|TRBV27
TGTGCCAGCAGTTTGGCTGGGAGTTTCTCCTACGAGCAGTACTTC
CASSLAGSFSYEQYF
>TRBJ2-5|-|15|-|TRBV18
TGTGCCAGCTCACCAGGGGGAGGATACCAAGAGACCCAGTACTTC
CASSPGGGYQETQYF
>TRBJ2-2|-|17|TRBD1|TRBV30
TGTGCCTGGGCTCCCGGGACAGTGGTGAAGAGATTCGGGGAGCTGTTTTTT
CAWAPGTVVKRFGELFF
>TRBJ2-1|-|14|-|TRBV5-6
TGTGCCAGCAGCAGTAGCTTCCGGGACAATGAGCAGTTCTTC
CASSSSFRDNEQFF
>TRBJ1-5|-|13|-|TRBV7-2
TGTGCCAGCAGCTTAGGCCCCAGTCAGCCCCAGCATTTT
CASSLGPSQPQHF
>TRBJ2-7|-|12|-|TRBV15
TGTGCCACCAGGCGGAGGCAGAACGAGCAGTACTTC
CATRRRQNEQYF
>TRBJ2-3|-|14|TRBD2|TRBV2
TGTGCCAGCAGTGTTCTAGCGGGAGGTGATACGCAGTATTTT
CASSVLAGGDTQYF
>TRBJ2-2|-|17|-|TRBV7-9
TGTGCCAGCAGCTTAGGTTTGCGGAGACCGAGCACCGGGGAGCTGTTTTTT
CASSLGLRRPSTGELFF
>TRBJ2-7|-|14|-|TRBV18
TGTGCCAGCTCACCGGGGGCAGCGTCCGTCGAGCAGTACTTC
CASSPGAASVEQYF
>TRBJ2-1|-|16|TRBD2|TRBV3-1/TRBV3-2
TGTGCCAGCAGCCAAGGACTAGCGGGAGTGAACAATGAGCAGTTCTTC
CASSQGLAGVNNEQFF
>TRBJ1-5|-|14|TRBD1|TRBV2
TGTGCCAGCAGTATGGGACAGGGATTGCAGCCCCAGCATTTT
CASSMGQGLQPQHF
>TRBJ2-3|few|14|TRBD1|TRBV15
TGTGCCACCGGAGACGGACAGGGGACAGATACGCAGTATTTT
CATGDGQGTDTQYF
>TRBJ2-2|-|15|-|TRBV9
TGTGCCAGCAGCGGAGTAGGGGAGAACACCGGGGAGCTGTTTTTT
CASSGVGENTGELFF
>TRBJ2-3|-|17|TRBD1|TRBV5-6
TGTGCCAGCAGCTCAACCGGGACAGGATATAGCACAGATACGCAGTATTTT
CASSSTGTGYSTDTQYF
>TRBJ2-7|-|15|TRBD2|TRBV5-4
TGTGCCAGCAGCTTAGGGAGGGCCACGCTTAGCGAGCAGTACTTC
CASSLGRATLSEQYF
>TRBJ2-7|few|16|TRBD2|TRBV28
TGTGCCAGCATAGGCGGGGCGGGAGGCCTTTCCTACGAGCAGTACTTC
CASIGGAGGLSYEQYF
>TRBJ1-1|-|13|-|TRBV2
TGTGCCAGCAGTTCCGACTCGAACACTGAAGCTTTCTTT
CASSSDSNTEAFF
>TRBJ1-1|once|12|-|TRBV9
TGTGCCAGCAGAGGGGTTAACACTGAAGCTTTCTTT
CASRGVNTEAFF
>TRBJ1-2|-|13|TRBD1|TRBV5-1
TGCGCCAGCAGCCCAGGGACAGGGGCTGGCTACACCTTC
CASSPGTGAGYTF
>TRBJ2-3|-|16|TRBD1|TRBV5-1
TGCGCCAGCAGCGCCGACAGGGGCCAAGGCACAGATACGCAGTATTTT
CASSADRGQGTDTQYF
>TRBJ2-3|-|17|TRBD1|TRBV7-2
TGTGCCAGCAGCTTAGGATACAGGGGGTCTAGCACAGATACGCAGTATTTT
CASSLGYRGSSTDTQYF
>TRBJ2-1|-|18|TRBD2|TRBV7-3
TGTGCCAGCAGCCCCCAGACTAGCGGGAGGGCGGGTGTGAATGAGCAGTTCTTC
CASSPQTSGRAGVNEQFF
>TRBJ2-2|-|16|TRBD1|TRBV5-4
TGTGCCAGCAGCGAAACTACCGGGACAGTCACCGGGGAGCTGTTTTTT
CASSETTGTVTGELFF
>TRBJ2-2|-|14|-|TRBV5-1
TGCGCCAGCAGCGCTAGCAGCGACACCGGGGAGCTGTTTTTT
CASSASSDTGELFF
>TRBJ2-7|-|12|-|TRBV28
TGTGCCAGCAGCCTTCGTGGGCAGGAGCAGTACTTC
CASSLRGQEQYF
>TRBJ2-2|-|14|-|TRBV18
TGTGCCAGCTCACTGAGCAGGGGAACCGGGGAGCTGTTTTTT
CASSLSRGTGELFF
>TRBJ2-4|-|14|-|TRBV5-1
TGCGCCAGCAGCTTAGAGGGCGCGGGGAACATTCAGTACTTC
CASSLEGAGNIQYF
>TRBJ1-4|-|16|-|TRBV19
TGTGCCAGTAGGACGAACGGGAGGGGGATTAATGAAAAACTGTTTTTT
CASRTNGRGINEKLFF
>TRBJ2-5|-|16|TRBD2|TRBV5-1
TGCGCCAGCAGCTTGGGGGCTAGCGGGAGTCGAGAGACCCAGTACTTC
CASSLGASGSRETQYF
>TRBJ1-5|-|14|TRBD1|TRBV27
TGTGCCAGCAGTGTGTACAGGGGGGATCAGCCCCAGCATTTT
CASSVYRGDQPQHF
>TRBJ2-7|-|14|-|TRBV28
TGTGCCAGCACCCAACCTTACTCCTCCTACGAGCAGTACTTC
CASTQPYSSYEQYF
>TRBJ2-1|-|14|-|TRBV18
TGTGCCAGCTCCACGGGACTTCTCAGCTATGAGCAGTTCTTC
CASSTGLLSYEQFF
>TRBJ1-1|-|13|-|TRBV6-1
TGTGCCAGCAGTGAACACTTGAACACTGAAGCTTTCTTT
CASSEHLNTEAFF
>TRBJ1-6|-|14|-|TRBV25-1
TGTGCCAGCAGTTACGGGGGAGGGAGGTCACCCCTCCACTTT
CASSYGGGRSPLHF
>TRBJ2-2|-|16|-|TRBV14
TGTGCCAGCAGCCAACTCGTTGGTAGGGGCACCGGGGAGCTGTTTTTT
CASSQLVGRGTGELFF
>TRBJ1-1|-|16|TRBD1|TRBV9
TGTGCCAGCAGCGTAGTCCCGACAGGGACGTACACTGAAGCTTTCTTT
CASSVVPTGTYTEAFF
>TRBJ2-7|few|12|TRBD2|TRBV3-1/TRBV3-2
TGTGCCAGCAGGAGCGGGAGTGGCGAGCAGTACTTC
CASRSGSGEQYF
>TRBJ2-1|once|16|TRBD2|TRBV24-1
TGTGCCACCAGTGATTTAGGTCCTAGCGGACGCAATGAGCAGTTCTTC
CATSDLGPSGRNEQFF